A single sample gave rise to the 20 T cell receptor beta chains below, sequenced in a study of control samples from healthy donors and cancer patients. Clones were read by immunoSEQ multiplex PCR, and TCRdb kept only the in-frame ones, dropping some. Of about 69,000 clones in the sample, nearly 90% were seen once. Sequencing was performed on PBMCs. The receptors were sampled from a man aged 55 to 69 with lung cancer.

There are a few counts of this clone. This sequence joins TRBV30 and TRBJ1-1, with 7 nucleotides matching TRBD1. This CDR3 is built from 13 residues. Germline V gene lookup returns CDR1 GTSNPN and CDR2 SVGIG (reference sequence). The trim removed 4 bases at V and 5 bases at J, leaving 7 bases unmatched. CDR3 in DNA: TGTGCCTGGACGACAGGGCTCGGAACTGAAGCTTTCTTT. This gives the protein CAWTTGLGTEAFF. The whole variable domain, filled in from reference TRBV30 and TRBJ1-1, reads SQTIHQWPATLVQPVGSPLSLECTVEGTSNPNLYWYRQAAGRGLQLLFYSVGIGQISSEVPQNLSASRPQDRQFILSSKKLLLSDSGFYLCAWTTGLGTEAFFGQGTRLTVV.

The chain is built from TRBV5-1 and TRBJ2-3; 8 positions agree with TRBD1. Germline trimming cut 3 bases from V and 0 bases from J; bases unmatched to any gene: 0. Germline V gene data show CDR1 as SGHRS and CDR2 as YFSETQ. The CDR3 contains 14 residues. The CDR3 reads CASSSGGSTDTQYF. In nucleotides, the CDR3 is TGCGCCAGCAGCTCAGGGGGCAGCACAGATACGCAGTATTTT.

The V gene is TRBV5-4, the J gene TRBJ2-5, with a possible D match to TRBD1 (6 bases). Trimming removed 0 bases from V and 3 bases from J, with 9 bases in between. Germline CDR1 is SGHNT and CDR2 is YYREEE (reference sequence). The CDR3 has 14 residues. CDR3 region: CASSLAGDKETQYF. The DNA for the CDR3 is TGTGCCAGCAGCTTGGCAGGGGATAAAGAGACCCAGTACTTC.

This rearrangement joins TRBV7-2 to TRBJ2-1; D is possibly TRBD2 (6 bases). V was cut by 4 bases and J by 5 bases, with 18 bases left in between. Germline V gives CDR1 SGHTA, CDR2 FQGNSA. This CDR3 is 16 amino acids long. The CDR3 DNA follows: TGTGCCAGCAGCTACTGGGACCGGCGGGGCGACAATGAGCAGTTCTTC. This translates into CASSYWDRRGDNEQFF.

As to this clone: One end of the junction is discordant with germline, which a read error may explain. Other nucleotide sequences from this sample produce the same CDR3. This sequence joins TRBV5-1 and TRBJ2-2; D possibly uses TRBD1 or TRBD2 (6 bases each). The CDR3 sequence is 17 residues long. The germline V gene has CDR1 SGHRS and CDR2 YFSETQ. CDR3 bases: TGCGCCAGCAGCTTGGAAGGACACAGGGCGGTGGGCGGGGAGCTGTTCTTT. It codes for CASSLEGHRAVGGELFF.

This clone was observed a handful of times. This chain joins TRBV24-1 and TRBJ1-2; perhaps TRBD1 as D (6 bases). The CDR3 has 14 residues. V lost 7 bases to trimming and J lost 3 bases, with 14 bases between them. The germline gives CDR1 KGHDR, CDR2 SFDVKD. The CDR3 sequence is CATSEGGRDYGYTF. CDR3 sequence (DNA): TGTGCCACCAGCGAGGGGGGTCGAGACTATGGCTACACCTTC.

To note about this clone: The junction differs from germline at one of its ends, possibly a read error. The chain carries TRBV12-3 or TRBV12-4 and TRBJ2-1; D unresolved. The CDR3 contains 8 residues. The CDR3 is CASSSEIF. In DNA form, the CDR3 reads TGTGCCAGCAGTTCTGAGATCTTC.

Note on this clone: In the same sample, other DNA sequences code for this CDR3. The chain links TRBV9 to TRBJ1-2; D not certain. The CDR3 runs to 12 residues. The V end lost 2 bases, the J end lost 4 bases, and 6 bases lay between the germline ends. Per the germline V gene, CDR1 is SGDLS and CDR2 is YYNGEE. This CDR3 reads CASSVARYGYTF. CDR3 DNA: TGTGCCAGCAGCGTTGCTCGCTATGGCTACACCTTC.

The V and J genes are TRBV29-1 and TRBJ2-3, with 12 nucleotides matching TRBD2. Germline V CDR1 and CDR2: SQVTM, ANQGSEA. Unmatched junction bases numbered 4, after V lost 3 bases and J lost 0 bases. CDR3 length: 16 residues. The CDR3: CSVEGTSGLSTDTQYF. CDR3 DNA sequence: TGCAGCGTTGAGGGGACTAGCGGGCTCAGCACAGATACGCAGTATTTT.

The chain has TRBV5-1 and TRBJ2-2, with TRBD1 matching over 7 bases. The V gene's germline CDR1 is SGHRS and CDR2 YFSETQ. V shed 3 bases and J 1 base; nucleotides not matched to a gene: 3. The CDR3 totals 15 residues. CDR3 sequence reads: CASSWTGLNTGELFF. The CDR3 DNA reads as TGCGCCAGCAGCTGGACAGGATTGAACACCGGGGAGCTGTTTTTT.

The count of this clone is one. The chain recombines TRBV5-1 with TRBJ1-4, with TRBD1 matching 9 bases. V lost 4 bases, J lost 7 bases, and 8 bases stayed unmatched. CDR1 SGHRS and CDR2 YFSETQ come from the germline V gene. CDR3 length equals 15 residues. DNA for the CDR3: TGCGCCAGCAGCCCGGACAGGGGTTTTCGTGAAAAACTGTTTTTT. Translated: CASSPDRGFREKLFF.

The genes are TRBV5-1 and TRBJ1-3; D remains unclear. Germline CDR1 and CDR2: SGHRS and YFSETQ. The CDR3 spans 14 residues. The V and J ends lost 0 bases and 4 bases respectively, with 8 bases between them. The CDR3 region has the DNA TGCGCCAGCAGCTTGGGGGAATCCGGAAACACCATATATTTT. Translated, it gives CASSLGESGNTIYF.

V gene TRBV30 combines with J gene TRBJ2-2; tentatively, D is TRBD1 or TRBD2 (6 bases each). Germline assignment: CDR1 GTSNPN and CDR2 SVGIG (reference sequence). The germline V and J ends were trimmed by 8 bases and 6 bases, with 10 bases remaining between them. This CDR3 spans 11 amino acids. The CDR3 sequence is CARGAPGELFF. CDR3 nucleotides: TGTGCCAGGGGGGCCCCCGGGGAGCTGTTTTTT.

The chain links TRBV18 to TRBJ2-2, with 8 bases aligning to TRBD1. The V segment lost 0 bases and the J segment 5 bases; nucleotides outside the gene matches: 8. The CDR3 totals 17 residues. Germline CDR1 KGHSH, CDR2 LQKENI. The CDR3 DNA follows: TGTGCCAGCTCACCACCGACAGGGGAGGTCGGGACCGGGGAGCTGTTTTTT. Encoded protein: CASSPPTGEVGTGELFF.

The chain is built from TRBV6-2 or TRBV6-3 and TRBJ2-6; D is uncertain. The CDR3 spans 14 residues. CDR1 is MNHEY, CDR2 SVGEGT, per germline. With 4 bases removed from V and 3 bases from J, the gap between germline ends came to 7 bases. CDR3 coding DNA: TGTGCCAGCAGTTGGTCTTTTGGGGCCAACGTCCTGACTTTC. It encodes CASSWSFGANVLTF.

The chain couples TRBV3-1 (or the pseudogene TRBV3-2) to TRBJ2-2, with no clear D. The CDR3 length is 16 residues. Trimming stripped 4 bases from V and 5 bases from J, with 17 bases between. From germline, CDR1 is LGHDT and CDR2 YNNKEL (reference sequence). CDR3 in amino acids: CASSLSRYRRTGELFF. The CDR3 DNA is TGTGCCAGCAGCCTTTCCAGGTACAGACGGACCGGGGAGCTGTTTTTT.

The chain recombines TRBV14 with TRBJ1-4, with D uncertain. Germline lookup yields CDR1 SGHDN and CDR2 FVKESK. The ends were cut back, 0 bases at V and 5 bases at J, with 16 bases in the middle. CDR3 length: 17 residues. The CDR3 sequence is CASSQDPLHSVNEKLFF. In DNA, the CDR3 is TGTGCCAGCAGCCAAGATCCCCTTCACTCGGTGAATGAAAAACTGTTTTTT.

The chain joins TRBV6-5 to TRBJ2-7, with 8 bases identical to TRBD1. V was pared by 8 bases and J by 4 bases, with 13 bases of the junction left unmatched. The germline V gene encodes CDR1 MNHEY and CDR2 SVGAGI. The CDR3 is 15 residues long. CDR3 bases: TGTGCCAGCCGCTTCGAGGGACAGGTCTGGTACGAGCAGTACTTC. Translation gives CASRFEGQVWYEQYF.

V gene TRBV18 combines with J gene TRBJ2-6; 9 positions match TRBD1. Trimming cost V 0 bases and J 0 bases; bases outside gene matches: 6. Germline V gene sequence: CDR1 KGHSH, CDR2 LQKENI. The CDR3 spans 19 residues. The CDR3 region is CASSPPGQGSSSGANVLTF. Written as DNA, the CDR3 is TGTGCCAGCTCACCACCGGGACAGGGATCTAGCTCTGGGGCCAACGTCCTGACTTTC.

The chain combines TRBV24-1 with TRBJ1-4, with unresolved D. The V end lost 7 bases, the J end lost 6 bases, and 14 bases lay between the germline ends. This CDR3 has 14 amino acids. In germline, CDR1 is KGHDR, CDR2 SFDVKD. CDR3 protein: CATSPRGSHEKLFF. The CDR3 coding sequence is TGTGCCACCAGCCCCAGAGGGAGTCATGAAAAACTGTTTTTT.